These 13 T cell receptor beta chains originate from one sample sequenced in a study of T-cell reconstitution after alpha-beta-depleted transplantation in children. Unique molecular identifiers were used in preparing the TCRbeta library. MiXCR, run by TCRdb on the PCR reads, gives a single entry per CDR3 protein. The sample shows fewer than 550,000 distinct CDR3 sequences, over 9.5% of them seen only once. Sequenced material: PBMCs, taken before TCRalphabeta/CD19-depleted stem cell transplant. The origin of the receptors is a child aged 2-15 years with inherited bone marrow failure, due to receive a stem cell transplant.

This clonotype was seen a few times. This chain uses TRBV7-9 with TRBJ2-3; D ambiguous. The V gene lost 3 bases and the J gene lost 12 bases, with 7 bases spanning the gap. Looked up from germline, CDR1 is SEHNR and CDR2 is FQNEAQ (reference sequence). CDR3 length: 10 residues. The CDR3, as DNA: TGTGCCAGCAGCTTCGGAGTACAGTATTTT. This gives the protein CASSFGVQYF.

This clonotype was detected ten times or more. The chain uses TRBV7-9 and TRBJ2-7; TRBD2 agrees at 12 bases. Trimming removed 4 bases from V and 3 bases from J; junction bases left unmatched: 7. There are 16 residues in the CDR3. Germline CDR1 SEHNR, CDR2 FQNEAQ (reference sequence). The CDR3 spells CASSSTLAGGHYEQYF. The CDR3 bases are TGTGCCAGCAGCTCTACTCTAGCGGGAGGGCACTACGAGCAGTACTTC.

In its sample, this clonotype was seen many times. The J gene is TRBJ1-1, the V gene TRBV20-1; tentative D call: TRBD1 (5 bases). The germline CDR1 and CDR2 sequences are DFQATT and SNEGSKA (reference sequence). CDR3 length equals 13 residues. Deletions cut 2 bases from V and 5 bases from J, with 12 bases between. The CDR3 protein is CSARITGGTEAFF. CDR3 DNA sequence: TGCAGTGCTAGAATAACAGGAGGTACTGAAGCTTTCTTT.

The CDR3 is CASSARSSYNEQFF. CDR3 bases: TGTGCCAGCAGTGCGAGAAGCTCCTACAATGAGCAGTTCTTC. The V and J genes are TRBV6-1 and TRBJ2-1, with D unclear. The CDR3 contains 14 residues. The V end lost 4 bases, the J end lost 0 bases, and 7 bases lay between the germline ends. Germline CDR1 and CDR2: MNHNS and SASEGT.

The CDR3 DNA follows: TGTGCCAGCAGTAAGGGTGCCGACACCGGGGAGCTGTTTTTT. This encodes CASSKGADTGELFF. V and J are TRBV12-3 or TRBV12-4 and TRBJ2-2, with D uncertain. Trimming stripped 5 bases from V and 3 bases from J, with 10 bases between. This CDR3 region has 14 residues.

In its sample, this clonotype was seen many times. The chain uses TRBV7-8 and TRBJ2-1; TRBD2 matches at 7 bases. The V gene's germline CDR1 is SGHVS and CDR2 FQNEAQ. This CDR3 is built from 16 residues. Trimming removed 5 bases from V and 0 bases from J; junction bases left unmatched: 7. CDR3 protein: CASSPGGIGSYNEQFF. CDR3 DNA: TGTGCCAGCAGCCCCGGGGGGATTGGCTCCTACAATGAGCAGTTCTTC.

There are a few counts of this clonotype. The chain is built from TRBV25-1 and TRBJ2-7; D perhaps matches TRBD2 (6 bases). Germline loops: CDR1 MGHDK, CDR2 SYGVNS. V was pared by 3 bases and J by 6 bases, with 18 bases between. This CDR3 has 15 residues. The CDR3 nucleotides read TGTGCCAGCAGTGATTGGGGGACTCCTATCGGCGAGCAGTACTTC. Translation: CASSDWGTPIGEQYF.

This clonotype appeared a few times. This sequence joins TRBV7-6 and TRBJ2-7; D is unresolved. The V end lost 4 bases, the J end lost 2 bases, and 15 bases lay between the germline ends. From germline, CDR1 is SGHVS and CDR2 FNYEAQ. This CDR3 has 15 amino acids. The CDR3 DNA reads as TGTGCCAGCAGCTCTTTCCCGGAGAACCCCTACGAGCAGTACTTC. Amino acids: CASSSFPENPYEQYF.

This clonotype has a count of ten or more. The rearrangement links TRBV11-2 to TRBJ1-3, with 7 positions matching TRBD1. The CDR3 consists of 16 residues. The germline V gene encodes CDR1 SGHAT and CDR2 FQNNGV. The V gene end was trimmed by 5 bases and the J gene end by 0 bases; junction bases not matched to a gene: 7. CDR3 protein: CASSARGSSSGNTIYF. The CDR3 bases are TGTGCCAGCAGCGCCAGGGGGTCAAGCTCTGGAAACACCATATATTTT. Supplemented by reference TRBV11-2 and TRBJ1-3, the full variable domain reads EAGVAQSPRYKIIEKRQSVAFWCNPISGHATLYWYQQILGQGPKLLIQFQNNGVVDDSQLPKDRFSAERLKGVDSTLKIQPAKLEDSAVYLCASSARGSSSGNTIYFGEGSWLTVV.

This clonotype has a count of ten or more. The rearrangement links TRBV24-1 to TRBJ2-1, with 10 bases matching TRBD2. The V segment lost 7 bases and the J segment 6 bases; nucleotides outside the gene matches: 8. The CDR3 contains 15 residues. The germline V gene encodes CDR1 KGHDR and CDR2 SFDVKD. The CDR3 spells CATSPPGLACNEQFF. The CDR3, as DNA: TGTGCCACCAGCCCCCCGGGACTAGCGTGCAATGAGCAGTTCTTC.

This chain joins TRBV28 and TRBJ1-3, with a possible D match to TRBD1 (5 bases). Trimming took off 2 bases at V and 2 bases at J, with 19 bases between the two ends. CDR3 length equals 18 residues. CDR1 and CDR2 from the germline V gene are MDHEN and SYDVKM. CDR3 DNA sequence: TGTGCCAGCAGTTTAACCCTAACCCGGGACTTAACTGGAAACACCATATATTTT. Its protein is CASSLTLTRDLTGNTIYF.

This rearrangement joins TRBV6-5 to TRBJ2-5, with D uncertain. Trimming took off 1 base at V and 3 bases at J, with 12 bases between the two ends. The CDR3 runs 15 residues. Germline V gives CDR1 MNHEY, CDR2 SVGAGI. CDR3 protein: CASSYWQDREETQYF. CDR3 DNA: TGTGCCAGCAGTTACTGGCAGGATAGGGAAGAGACCCAGTACTTC.

This clonotype was found many times. The chain combines TRBV5-8 with TRBJ1-1; 7 nucleotides line up with TRBD1. The J segment lost 6 bases and the V segment lost 4 bases, leaving 12 bases of the junction unmatched. Germline CDR1 reads SGHTS; CDR2 reads YDEGEE. The CDR3 covers 15 residues. The DNA for the CDR3 is TGTGCCAGCAGCCTAGGGACAGCCATATCTCCTGAAGCTTTCTTT. Translation: CASSLGTAISPEAFF.